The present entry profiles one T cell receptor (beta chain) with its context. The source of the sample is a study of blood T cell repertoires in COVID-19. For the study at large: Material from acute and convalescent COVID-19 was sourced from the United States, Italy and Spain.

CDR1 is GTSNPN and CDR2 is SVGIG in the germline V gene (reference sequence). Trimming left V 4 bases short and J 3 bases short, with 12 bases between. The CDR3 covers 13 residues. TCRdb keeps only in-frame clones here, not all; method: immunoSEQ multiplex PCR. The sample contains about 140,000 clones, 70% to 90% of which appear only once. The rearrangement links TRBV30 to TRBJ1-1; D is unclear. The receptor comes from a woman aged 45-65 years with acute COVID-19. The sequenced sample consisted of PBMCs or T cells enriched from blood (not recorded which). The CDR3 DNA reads TGTGCCTGGACCATAGTTACCTACACTGAAGCTTTCTTT. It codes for CAWTIVTYTEAFF.